This record covers a single TCR beta chain. The sample belongs to a study of T-cell reconstitution after alpha-beta-depleted transplantation in children. Trimming stripped 4 bases from V and 2 bases from J, with 16 bases between. The CDR3 spans 16 residues. CDR1 is SGHRS, CDR2 YFSETQ, per germline. Preparation of the TCRbeta library involved a method that used unique molecular identifiers. TCRdb fed the PCR reads into MiXCR, producing one record per CDR3 protein. The sample includes over 550,000 distinct CDR3 sequences, about 10% of them seen just once. This sequence was found in a human donor who donated a stem cell graft to a child with acute myeloid leukemia. The specimen was PBMCs from the stem cell graft donor, collected from the stem cell graft. The genes are TRBV5-1 and TRBJ2-1; the D gene is possibly TRBD1 (6 bases). The CDR3: CASSPLSRGTYNEQFF. In DNA, the CDR3 is TGCGCCAGCAGCCCCTTATCCAGGGGTACCTACAATGAGCAGTTCTTC.